These 31 T cell receptor beta chains originate from one sample sequenced in a study of CXCR3-negative and CXCR3-positive naive CD8 T cells. Via 5' RACE with UMI labels, TRB cDNA libraries were prepared. TCRdb re-called the 5' RACE reads; one entry per CDR3 protein, DNA not given. The sample has 100,000 or so distinct CDR3 sequences, and its top ten clones hold approximately 1.5%. The sample was naive CXCR3- CD8+ T cells from blood. Regarding subset: CD45RO-CCR7+CD27+CD95- naive CD8+ T cells lacking CXCR3 (TNR3-). The source of these receptors is a human donor in good health. Some clones in this sample may be carry-over from other donors' samples.

J is TRBJ2-1 and V is TRBV4-3; without DNA, the TCRdb call of TRBD1 cannot be checked. This CDR3 spans 15 amino acids. Germline CDR1 and CDR2: LGHNA and YSLEER. The CDR3 sequence: CASSQRQGAYNEQFF.

The chain employs TRBV29-1 and TRBJ2-7; TCRdb's D call of TRBD1 is untestable without DNA. CDR1 and CDR2 (germline): SQVTM, ANQGSEA. This CDR3 region has 13 residues. CDR3 region: CSVKGQGLYEQYF.

The chain carries TRBV5-1 and TRBJ2-1; TCRdb designates TRBD2, a call that cannot be tested without DNA. The CDR3 is 14 amino acids. Germline V gene sequence: CDR1 SGHRS, CDR2 YFSETQ. This chain's CDR3 is CASMPGLADNEQFF.

The chain joins TRBV12-3 or TRBV12-4 to TRBJ2-3; TCRdb's D call, TRBD1, is unchecked because there is no DNA. The CDR3 loop spans 14 amino acids. The CDR3: CASTPGIFGDTQYF.

The V call is TRBV4-3, the J call TRBJ2-7; without DNA, the TCRdb call of TRBD1 cannot be checked. Germline CDR1 and CDR2: LGHNA and YSLEER. The CDR3 runs to 15 residues. CDR3 sequence: CASSQDYPGAYEQYF.

The V gene is TRBV12-3 or TRBV12-4, the J gene TRBJ2-5. The CDR3 is made up of 14 amino acids. This CDR3 reads CASSFEVYQETQYF.

V gene TRBV4-3 combines with J gene TRBJ2-5; TCRdb gives TRBD1 as the D gene, but with no DNA this cannot be confirmed. The germline V gene encodes CDR1 LGHNA and CDR2 YSLEER. There are 16 residues in the CDR3. The CDR3 protein is CASSQVGMGQGETQYF.

V usage is TRBV12-3 or TRBV12-4 and J usage is TRBJ1-1; without DNA, the TCRdb call of TRBD1 cannot be checked. CDR3 size: 13 residues. The CDR3 protein is CASKSAGVPEAFF.

The rearrangement links TRBV7-9 to TRBJ1-1. The CDR3 runs to 12 residues. The germline CDR1 and CDR2 sequences are SEHNR and FQNEAQ (reference sequence). CDR3 sequence: CATARGNTEAFF. The whole variable domain, filled in from reference TRBV7-9 and TRBJ1-1, reads DTGVSQNPRHKITKRGQNVTFRCDPISEHNRLYWYRQTLGQGPEFLTYFQNEAQLEKSRLLSDRFSAERPKGSFSTLEIQRTEQGDSAMYLCATARGNTEAFFGQGTRLTVV.

This chain uses TRBV4-3 with TRBJ2-1. The CDR3 is made up of 13 amino acids. The germline V gene has CDR1 LGHNA and CDR2 YSLEER. The CDR3 protein is CASSQTSYNEQFF.

Here the CDR3 reads CASSVAGTEAFF. The V and J genes are TRBV9 and TRBJ1-1. This CDR3 has 12 residues. Germline V CDR1 and CDR2: SGDLS, YYNGEE.

The rearrangement joins TRBV29-1 to TRBJ2-1. The CDR3 contains 13 residues. The germline V gene has CDR1 SQVTM and CDR2 ANQGSEA. The CDR3 loop reads CSVLLWSYNEQFF.

V usage is TRBV28 and J usage is TRBJ2-4. The CDR3 is made up of 16 amino acids. Germline V gene lookup returns CDR1 MDHEN and CDR2 SYDVKM. CDR3 protein: CASSPLTSPEKNIQYF. Supplemented by reference TRBV28 and TRBJ2-4, the full variable domain reads DVKVTQSSRYLVKRTGEKVFLECVQDMDHENMFWYRQDPGLGLRLIYFSYDVKMKEKGDIPEGYSVSREKKERFSLILESASTNQTSMYLCASSPLTSPEKNIQYFGAGTRLSVL.

This chain connects TRBV7-9 to TRBJ1-5. Germline V gene lookup returns CDR1 SEHNR and CDR2 FQNEAQ (reference sequence). The CDR3 is made up of 14 amino acids. The CDR3 protein is CASSLRGGNQPQHF.

This chain connects TRBV20-1 to TRBJ2-3; TCRdb names TRBD1, which stays unverified in the absence of DNA. The CDR3 runs to 14 residues. Germline loops: CDR1 DFQATT, CDR2 SNEGSKA (reference sequence). CDR3 sequence: CSARLPLRRDTQYF.

The genes are TRBV7-9 and TRBJ2-7; absent DNA, TCRdb's TRBD1 call cannot be checked. The CDR3 is 15 amino acids. Looked up from germline, CDR1 is SEHNR and CDR2 is FQNEAQ (reference sequence). CDR3 sequence reads: CASSSTGAPWYEQYF.

The V and J genes are TRBV20-1 and TRBJ2-3; without DNA, the TCRdb call of TRBD1 cannot be checked. Per germline, CDR1 DFQATT and CDR2 SNEGSKA (reference sequence). CDR3 length equals 14 residues. CDR3 amino acids: CSASRDLSTDTQYF.

This rearrangement joins TRBV28 to TRBJ2-1; there is no DNA to check the TCRdb D call of TRBD2. The CDR3 is 22 residues long. The V gene's germline CDR1 is MDHEN and CDR2 SYDVKM. CDR3 loop: CASSLLKIHGTSGRSSYNEQFF.

The rearrangement joins TRBV12-3 or TRBV12-4 to TRBJ2-7; checking the TCRdb D call of TRBD1 is not possible without DNA. The CDR3 is 13 amino acids. CDR3 amino acids: CASRDSNSYEQYF.

The V call is TRBV4-3, the J call TRBJ2-7; the D call from TCRdb, TRBD1, cannot be confirmed without DNA. Germline assignment: CDR1 LGHNA and CDR2 YSLEER. The CDR3 contains 15 residues. CDR3 loop: CASSQDRSRGYEQYF.

V gene TRBV7-9 combines with J gene TRBJ2-1; TCRdb designates TRBD1, a call that cannot be tested without DNA. Germline lookup yields CDR1 SEHNR and CDR2 FQNEAQ (reference sequence). This CDR3 region has 12 residues. The chain's CDR3 is CASSDRDNEQFF.

The chain has TRBV30 and TRBJ2-3. In germline, CDR1 is GTSNPN, CDR2 SVGIG (reference sequence). This CDR3 is 15 amino acids long. Here the CDR3 reads CAWSSETDLGDTQYF.

CDR3 region: CASSFTQTLAEYEQYF. The chain recombines TRBV28 with TRBJ2-7; with no DNA, the TCRdb D assignment of TRBD2 cannot be verified. Germline V gene sequence: CDR1 MDHEN, CDR2 SYDVKM. The CDR3 contains 16 residues.

The chain combines TRBV29-1 with TRBJ1-2; TCRdb indicates TRBD1, and absent DNA this call remains unverified. The CDR3 extends over 12 amino acids. Germline CDR1 SQVTM, CDR2 ANQGSEA. The CDR3 reads CSVAVGGYGYTF.

The V gene is TRBV5-1, the J gene TRBJ2-3. Per germline, CDR1 SGHRS and CDR2 YFSETQ. The CDR3 contains 13 residues. The CDR3 loop reads CASSLMPADTQYF.

The chain uses TRBV4-2 and TRBJ2-7; TCRdb reports TRBD1, a call that lacks DNA to check it against. Germline values: CDR1 LGHNA, CDR2 YNFKEQ. The CDR3 contains 15 residues. The CDR3 protein is CASSQEWNRGNEQYF.

The CDR3 here is CASSLNGLATEAFF. The chain has TRBV12-3 or TRBV12-4 and TRBJ1-1. The CDR3 spans 14 residues.

The chain has TRBV6-6 and TRBJ2-1. Germline V CDR1 and CDR2: MNHNY, SVGAGI (reference sequence). The CDR3 covers 16 residues. CDR3 loop: CASSYVPEISHNEQFF.

This chain connects TRBV4-2 to TRBJ2-7; without DNA, the TCRdb call of TRBD1 cannot be checked. The CDR3 sequence is 20 residues long. The germline CDR1 and CDR2 sequences are LGHNA and YNFKEQ. The CDR3 spells CASSQDQRGPSFPDDYEQYF.

The CDR3 reads CASSYQGVDQPQHF. The chain employs TRBV6-5 and TRBJ1-5; TCRdb gives TRBD1 as the D gene, but with no DNA this cannot be confirmed. The CDR3 totals 14 residues. CDR1 and CDR2 (germline): MNHEY, SVGAGI.

This rearrangement joins TRBV2 to TRBJ2-1. Germline CDR1 and CDR2: SNHLY and FYNNEI. CDR3 length equals 16 residues. The CDR3 here is CASSYSGRDSYNEQFF.